This entry concerns a single TCR beta chain. Profiling relied on immunoSEQ multiplex PCR, and the TCRdb table lists in-frame clones only, not all of them. The data show under 700,000 clones, with around 78% seen just once and about 0.012% held by the top ten. This sample stems from a study of shared T cell receptors in the human thymus. The CDR3 totals 14 residues. Germline V lookup: CDR1 SQVTM, CDR2 ANQGSEA. V was trimmed by 7 bases and J by 5 bases, leaving 20 bases between them. These data also featured in a second study, about human thymus T cells.

The V and J genes are TRBV29-1 and TRBJ2-5; D gene uncertain. Sequencing was done on a sample of thymocytes. The receptor comes from a boy under three years old with a congenital heart defect. CDR3 DNA: TGCAGCGCCCGCGCGCTACGCCTCGCGGAGACCCAGTACTTC. Amino acid sequence: CSARALRLAETQYF.